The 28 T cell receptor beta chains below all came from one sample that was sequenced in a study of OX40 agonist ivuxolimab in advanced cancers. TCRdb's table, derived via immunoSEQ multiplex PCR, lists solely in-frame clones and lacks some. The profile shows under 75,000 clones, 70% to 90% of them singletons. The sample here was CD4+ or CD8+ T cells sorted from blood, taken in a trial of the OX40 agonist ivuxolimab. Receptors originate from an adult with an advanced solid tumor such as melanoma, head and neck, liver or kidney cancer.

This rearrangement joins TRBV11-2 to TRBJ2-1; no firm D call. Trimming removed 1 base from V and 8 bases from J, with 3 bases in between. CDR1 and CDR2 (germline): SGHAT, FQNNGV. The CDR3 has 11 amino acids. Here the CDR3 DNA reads TGTGCCAGCAGCTTAGCTCATGAGCAGTTCTTC. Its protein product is CASSLAHEQFF. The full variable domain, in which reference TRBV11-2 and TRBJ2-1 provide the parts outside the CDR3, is EAGVAQSPRYKIIEKRQSVAFWCNPISGHATLYWYQQILGQGPKLLIQFQNNGVVDDSQLPKDRFSAERLKGVDSTLKIQPAKLEDSAVYLCASSLAHEQFFGPGTRLTVL.

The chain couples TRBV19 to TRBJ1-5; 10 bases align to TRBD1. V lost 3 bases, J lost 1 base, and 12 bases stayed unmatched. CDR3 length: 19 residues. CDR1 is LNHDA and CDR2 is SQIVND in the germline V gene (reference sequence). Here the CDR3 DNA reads TGTGCCAGTAGTATGACAGGGGGCGCGAGGAGGCTGAGCAATCAGCCCCAGCATTTT. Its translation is CASSMTGGARRLSNQPQHF.

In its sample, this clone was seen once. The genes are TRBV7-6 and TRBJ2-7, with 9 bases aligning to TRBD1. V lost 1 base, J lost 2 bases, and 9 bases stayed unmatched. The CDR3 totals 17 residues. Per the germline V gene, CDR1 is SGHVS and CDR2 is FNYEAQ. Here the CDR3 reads CASSLVFSGQGPYEQYF. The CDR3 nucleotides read TGTGCCAGCAGCTTAGTTTTTTCGGGACAGGGTCCCTACGAGCAGTACTTC.

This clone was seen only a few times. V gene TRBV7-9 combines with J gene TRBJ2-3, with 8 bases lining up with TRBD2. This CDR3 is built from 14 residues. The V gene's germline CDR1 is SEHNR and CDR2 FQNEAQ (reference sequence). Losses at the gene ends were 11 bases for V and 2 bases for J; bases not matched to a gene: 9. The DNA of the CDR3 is TGTGCCGCCGGGCATAGCGGGAACACAGATACGCAGTATTTT. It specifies CAAGHSGNTDTQYF.

In DNA, the CDR3 is TGTGCCAGCAGTTTACGGGACAACTACGAGCAGTACTTC. Residues: CASSLRDNYEQYF. The rearrangement links TRBV27 to TRBJ2-7; perhaps TRBD1 as D (6 bases). V lost 2 bases and J lost 3, with 8 bases in between. The CDR3 length is 13 residues. CDR1 is MNHEY and CDR2 is SMNVEV in the germline V gene (reference sequence).

Written as DNA, the CDR3 is TGTGCTAGTGGAAAAGACAGTCACCAAGAGACCCAGTACTTC. It specifies CASGKDSHQETQYF. The genes are TRBV12-5 and TRBJ2-5, with D maybe TRBD1 (5 bases). V shed 6 bases and J shed 0 bases, with 11 bases lying between them. Per germline, CDR1 LGHNT and CDR2 FRNRAP. The CDR3 sequence is 14 residues long.

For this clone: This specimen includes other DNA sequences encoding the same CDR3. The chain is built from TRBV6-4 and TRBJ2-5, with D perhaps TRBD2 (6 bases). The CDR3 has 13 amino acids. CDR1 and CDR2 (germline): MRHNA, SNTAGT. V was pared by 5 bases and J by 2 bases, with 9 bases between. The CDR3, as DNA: TGTGCCAGCAGTCGGGACTTACAAGAGACCCAGTACTTC. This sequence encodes CASSRDLQETQYF.

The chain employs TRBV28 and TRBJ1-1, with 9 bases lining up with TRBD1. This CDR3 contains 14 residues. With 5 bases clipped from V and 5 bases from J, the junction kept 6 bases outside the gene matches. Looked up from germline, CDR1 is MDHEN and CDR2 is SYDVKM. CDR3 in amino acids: CASSAPGQGTEAFF. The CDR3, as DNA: TGTGCCAGCAGTGCACCGGGACAGGGTACTGAAGCTTTCTTT.

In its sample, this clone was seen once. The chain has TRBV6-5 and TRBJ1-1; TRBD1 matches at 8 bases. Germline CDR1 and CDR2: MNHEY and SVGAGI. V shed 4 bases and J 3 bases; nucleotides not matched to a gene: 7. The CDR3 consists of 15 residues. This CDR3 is CASSSPGQEDTEAFF. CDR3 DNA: TGTGCCAGCAGTTCCCCGGGACAGGAGGACACTGAAGCTTTCTTT.

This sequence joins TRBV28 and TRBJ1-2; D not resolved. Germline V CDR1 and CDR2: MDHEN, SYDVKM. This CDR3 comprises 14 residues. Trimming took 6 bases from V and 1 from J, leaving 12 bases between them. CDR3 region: CASSLARVNYGYTF. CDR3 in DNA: TGTGCCAGCAGCTTGGCGAGGGTTAACTATGGCTACACCTTC.

The CDR3 loop is CSVGLASPDEQYF. CDR3 DNA sequence: TGCAGCGTTGGGCTAGCATCCCCTGACGAGCAGTACTTC. J is TRBJ2-7 and V is TRBV29-1; D may be TRBD2 (5 bases). This CDR3 is built from 13 residues. Per the germline V gene, CDR1 is SQVTM and CDR2 is ANQGSEA. With 4 bases removed from V and 5 bases from J, the gap between germline ends came to 15 bases.

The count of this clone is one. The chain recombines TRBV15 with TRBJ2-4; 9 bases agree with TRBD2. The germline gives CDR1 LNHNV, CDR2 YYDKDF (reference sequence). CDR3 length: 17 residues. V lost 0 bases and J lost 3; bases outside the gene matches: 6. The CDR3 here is CATSRDGSGSVKNIQYF. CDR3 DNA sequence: TGTGCCACCAGCAGAGATGGTAGCGGGAGTGTCAAAAACATTCAGTACTTC.

The CDR3 loop is CASRKGQGHEQYF. The CDR3 bases are TGTGCCAGCAGGAAAGGACAGGGCCACGAGCAGTACTTC. The chain links TRBV11-2 to TRBJ2-7; 8 bases line up with TRBD1. Germline trimming cut 6 bases from V and 5 bases from J; bases unmatched to any gene: 6. The CDR3 has 13 amino acids. Germline CDR1 is SGHAT and CDR2 is FQNNGV.

CDR3 coding DNA: TGTGCCAGCAGCTTAGCCGTGAGCGGGTGGTACTACAATGAGCAGTTCTTC. Translated, it gives CASSLAVSGWYYNEQFF. The V call is TRBV7-2, the J call TRBJ2-1; D possibly corresponds to TRBD2 (6 bases). The CDR3 totals 17 residues. With 0 bases removed from V and 3 bases from J, the gap between germline ends came to 15 bases. Germline V CDR1 and CDR2: SGHTA, FQGNSA.

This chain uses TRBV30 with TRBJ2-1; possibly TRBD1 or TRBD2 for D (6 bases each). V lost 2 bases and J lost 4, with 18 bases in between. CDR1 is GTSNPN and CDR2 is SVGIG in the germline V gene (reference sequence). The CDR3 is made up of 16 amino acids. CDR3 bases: TGTGCCTGGAGTCTTCCGGGGGCCTTTGGGTACAATGAGCAGTTCTTC. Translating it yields CAWSLPGAFGYNEQFF.

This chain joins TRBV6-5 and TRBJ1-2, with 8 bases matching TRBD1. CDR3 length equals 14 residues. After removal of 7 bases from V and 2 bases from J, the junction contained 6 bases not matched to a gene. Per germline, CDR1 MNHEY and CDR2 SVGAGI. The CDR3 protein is CASTAGQGNYGYTF. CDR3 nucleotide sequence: TGTGCCAGCACCGCCGGACAGGGAAACTATGGCTACACCTTC.

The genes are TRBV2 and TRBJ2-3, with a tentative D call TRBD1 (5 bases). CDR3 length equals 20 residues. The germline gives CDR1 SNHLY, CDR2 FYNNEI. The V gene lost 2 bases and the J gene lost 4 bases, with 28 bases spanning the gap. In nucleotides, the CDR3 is TGTGCCAGCAGTGAAACGGCCCTAGGGGTGCGGTTAAGTAAGGCAGATACGCAGTATTTT. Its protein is CASSETALGVRLSKADTQYF.

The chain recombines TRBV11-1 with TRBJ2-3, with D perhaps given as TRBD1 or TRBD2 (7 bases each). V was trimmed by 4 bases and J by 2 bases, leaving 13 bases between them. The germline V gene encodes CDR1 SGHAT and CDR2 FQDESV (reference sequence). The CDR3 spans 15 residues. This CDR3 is CASSSAGQSTDTQYF. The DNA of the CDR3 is TGTGCCAGCAGCTCAGCGGGACAGTCCACAGATACGCAGTATTTT. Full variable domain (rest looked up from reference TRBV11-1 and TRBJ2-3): EAEVAQSPRYKITEKSQAVAFWCDPISGHATLYWYRQILGQGPELLVQFQDESVVDDSQLPKDRFSAERLKGVDSTLKIQPAELGDSAMYLCASSSAGQSTDTQYFGPGTRLTVL.

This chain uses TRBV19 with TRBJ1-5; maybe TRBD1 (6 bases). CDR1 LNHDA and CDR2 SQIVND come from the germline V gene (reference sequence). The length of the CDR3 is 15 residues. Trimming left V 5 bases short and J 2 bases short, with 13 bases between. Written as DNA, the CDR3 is TGTGCCAGTAGTTCGGACAGATATGGCAATCAGCCCCAGCATTTT. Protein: CASSSDRYGNQPQHF.

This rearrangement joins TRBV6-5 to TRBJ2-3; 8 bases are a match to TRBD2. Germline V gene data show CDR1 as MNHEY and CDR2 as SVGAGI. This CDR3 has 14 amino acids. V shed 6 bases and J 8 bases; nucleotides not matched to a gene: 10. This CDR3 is CASSYGGGQGTQYF. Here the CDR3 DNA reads TGTGCCAGCAGCTACGGGGGGGGCCAGGGTACGCAGTATTTT.

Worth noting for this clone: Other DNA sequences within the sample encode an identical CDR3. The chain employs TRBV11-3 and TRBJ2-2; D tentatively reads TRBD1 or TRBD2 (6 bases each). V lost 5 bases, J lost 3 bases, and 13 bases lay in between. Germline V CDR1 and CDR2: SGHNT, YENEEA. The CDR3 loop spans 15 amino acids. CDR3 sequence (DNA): TGTGCCAGCAGCCCAAGGGGGGCCGACACCGGGGAGCTGTTTTTT. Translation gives CASSPRGADTGELFF. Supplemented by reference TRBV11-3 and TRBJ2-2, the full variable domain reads EAGVVQSPRYKIIEKKQPVAFWCNPISGHNTLYWYLQNLGQGPELLIRYENEEAVDDSQLPKDRFSAERLKGVDSTLKIQPAELGDSAVYLCASSPRGADTGELFFGEGSRLTVL.

The CDR3 coding sequence is TGTGCCAGCAGTTATGGGCGGGGGCCCTCCTACGAGCAGTACTTC. Translation gives CASSYGRGPSYEQYF. The chain employs TRBV6-5 and TRBJ2-7; a weak D match, TRBD2 (7 bases). The CDR3 length is 15 residues. Germline CDR1 reads MNHEY; CDR2 reads SVGAGI. V dropped 3 bases and J dropped 0 bases, with 12 bases sitting between them.

The CDR3 spells CASSPGQGRGYTF. CDR3 bases: TGTGCCAGCAGCCCCGGACAGGGCCGAGGCTACACCTTC. The rearrangement links TRBV11-3 to TRBJ1-2; 8 nucleotides agree with TRBD1. This CDR3 region has 13 residues. Germline V lookup: CDR1 SGHNT, CDR2 YENEEA. V was clipped by 5 bases and J by 8 bases; unmatched bases: 7. The full variable domain, its missing parts supplied by reference TRBV11-3 and TRBJ1-2, is EAGVVQSPRYKIIEKKQPVAFWCNPISGHNTLYWYLQNLGQGPELLIRYENEEAVDDSQLPKDRFSAERLKGVDSTLKIQPAELGDSAVYLCASSPGQGRGYTFGSGTRLTVV.

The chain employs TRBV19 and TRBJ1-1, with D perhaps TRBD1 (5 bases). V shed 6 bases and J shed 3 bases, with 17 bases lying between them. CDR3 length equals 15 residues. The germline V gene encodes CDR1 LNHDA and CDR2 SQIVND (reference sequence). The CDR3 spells CASSIMLTGDTEAFF. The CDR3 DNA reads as TGTGCCAGTAGCATAATGTTAACAGGTGACACTGAAGCTTTCTTT. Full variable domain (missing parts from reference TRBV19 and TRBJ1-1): DGGITQSPKYLFRKEGQNVTLSCEQNLNHDAMYWYRQDPGQGLRLIYYSQIVNDFQKGDIAEGYSVSREKKESFPLTVTSAQKNPTAFYLCASSIMLTGDTEAFFGQGTRLTVV.

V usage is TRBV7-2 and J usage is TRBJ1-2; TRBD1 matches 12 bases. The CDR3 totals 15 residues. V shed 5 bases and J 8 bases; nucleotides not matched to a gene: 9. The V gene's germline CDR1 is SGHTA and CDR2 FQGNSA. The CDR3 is CASSPDPGTGGGYTF. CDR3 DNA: TGTGCCAGCAGCCCCGACCCCGGGACAGGGGGCGGCTACACCTTC.

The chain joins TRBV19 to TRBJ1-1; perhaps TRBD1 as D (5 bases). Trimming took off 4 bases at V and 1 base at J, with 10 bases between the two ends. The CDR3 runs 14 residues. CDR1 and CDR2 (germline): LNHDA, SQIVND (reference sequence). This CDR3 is CASSTDRENTEAFF. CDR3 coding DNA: TGTGCCAGTAGTACCGACAGAGAGAACACTGAAGCTTTCTTT.

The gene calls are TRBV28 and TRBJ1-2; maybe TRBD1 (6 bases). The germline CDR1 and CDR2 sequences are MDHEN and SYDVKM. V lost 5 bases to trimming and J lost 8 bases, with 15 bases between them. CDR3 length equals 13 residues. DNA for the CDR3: TGTGCCAGCAGTGCCAGTCACAGGGCCGGCTACACCTTC. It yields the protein CASSASHRAGYTF.

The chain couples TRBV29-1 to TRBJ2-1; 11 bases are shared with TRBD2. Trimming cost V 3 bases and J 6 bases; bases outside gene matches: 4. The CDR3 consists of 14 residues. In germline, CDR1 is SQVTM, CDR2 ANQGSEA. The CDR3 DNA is TGCAGCGTTGAGCCTAGCGGGAGGCCCAATGAGCAGTTCTTC. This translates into CSVEPSGRPNEQFF.